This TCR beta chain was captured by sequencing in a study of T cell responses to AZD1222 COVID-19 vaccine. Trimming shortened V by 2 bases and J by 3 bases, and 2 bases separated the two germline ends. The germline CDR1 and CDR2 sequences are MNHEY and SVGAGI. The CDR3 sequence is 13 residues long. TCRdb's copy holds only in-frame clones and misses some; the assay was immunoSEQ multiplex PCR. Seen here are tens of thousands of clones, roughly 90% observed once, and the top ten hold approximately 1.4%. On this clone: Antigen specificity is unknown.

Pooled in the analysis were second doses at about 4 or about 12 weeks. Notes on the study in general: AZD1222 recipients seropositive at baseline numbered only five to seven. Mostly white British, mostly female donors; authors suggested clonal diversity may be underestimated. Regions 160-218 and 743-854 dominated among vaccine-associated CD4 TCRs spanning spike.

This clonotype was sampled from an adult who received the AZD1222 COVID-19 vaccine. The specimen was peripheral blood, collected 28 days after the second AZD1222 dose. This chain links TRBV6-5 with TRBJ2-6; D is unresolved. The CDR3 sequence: CASSYLGANVLTF. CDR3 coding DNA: TGTGCCAGCAGTTACCTTGGGGCCAACGTCCTGACTTTC.